What follows are 2 T cell receptor beta chains derived from one specimen sequenced in a study of blood T cell repertoires in COVID-19. Profiling relied on immunoSEQ multiplex PCR, and the TCRdb table lists in-frame clones only, not all of them. The data show 200,000 to 250,000 clones, 70% to 90% seen once. Specimen: PBMCs or T cells enriched from blood (not recorded which). The receptors were gathered from a woman in her thirties or forties with acute COVID-19.

The chain couples TRBV29-1 to TRBJ1-4, with D possibly being TRBD1 (6 bases). V was pared by 4 bases and J by 4 bases, with 13 bases between. The CDR3 sequence is 14 residues long. CDR1 is SQVTM, CDR2 ANQGSEA, per germline. The DNA of the CDR3 is TGCAGCGTTGGAGGTGACAGGCTTAATGAAAAACTGTTTTTT. Protein sequence: CSVGGDRLNEKLFF.

This rearrangement joins TRBV19 to TRBJ1-5; 11 bases align to TRBD1. CDR3 length equals 15 residues. V lost 4 bases, J lost 6 bases, and 5 bases stayed unmatched. Germline CDR1 LNHDA, CDR2 SQIVND (reference sequence). DNA of the CDR3: TGTGCCAGTAGTAGGGACAGGGGGGGAACTCAGCCCCAGCATTTT. It translates to CASSRDRGGTQPQHF.